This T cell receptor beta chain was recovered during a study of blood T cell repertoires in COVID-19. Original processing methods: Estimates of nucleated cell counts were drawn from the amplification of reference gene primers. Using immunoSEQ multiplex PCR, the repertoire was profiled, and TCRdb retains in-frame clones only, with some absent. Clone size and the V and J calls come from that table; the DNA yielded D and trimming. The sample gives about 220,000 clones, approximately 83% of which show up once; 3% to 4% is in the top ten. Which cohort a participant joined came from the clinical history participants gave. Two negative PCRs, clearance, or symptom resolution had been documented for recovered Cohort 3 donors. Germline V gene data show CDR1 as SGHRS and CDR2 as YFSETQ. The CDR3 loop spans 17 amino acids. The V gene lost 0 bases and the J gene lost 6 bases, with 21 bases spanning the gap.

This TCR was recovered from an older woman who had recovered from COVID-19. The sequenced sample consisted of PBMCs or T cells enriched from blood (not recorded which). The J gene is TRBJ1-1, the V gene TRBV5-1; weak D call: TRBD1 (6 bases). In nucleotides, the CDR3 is TGCGCCAGCAGCTTGGTGAAGACAGGTGGCCAAAGTTCTGAAGCTTTCTTT. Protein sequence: CASSLVKTGGQSSEAFF.